The 30 T cell receptor beta chains listed next were all sequenced from one sample in a study of response to subunit inactivated influenza vaccine (dated by TCRdb to 2016 to 2019). The library was prepared using RT-PCR. These reads were obtained on an Illumina HiSeq 2500. The public reads were run again by TCRdb, first through fastp at Q25 and then through MiXCR, and only productive beta chains were kept. Each CDR3 protein gets just one entry, which takes the most common genes and DNA from the rows behind it. The sample table shows 500,000 to 600,000 distinct CDR3 sequences, and under 15% are seen once. Jointly, the top ten make up about an eighth of the sample. Reading the label with the study, this specimen's time point is: 45 days after influenza vaccine administration. The specimen was PBMCs from blood, collected more than 35 days after vaccination. These receptors were collected from a man aged 45-65 years who received an inactivated influenza vaccine. Donor details come from another sample of the same person, matched by shared clones.

As for this clonotype: One end of the junction fails to match germline, which may point to a read error. The chain is built from TRBV7-2 and TRBJ2-3, with no clear D. The CDR3 has 15 amino acids. The germline gives CDR1 SGHTA, CDR2 FQGNSA. The CDR3 sequence: CASTEIGYRRDTKYF. In DNA form, the CDR3 reads TGTGCCAGCACCGAGATAGGCTATAGGAGAGATACGAAGTATTTT. Full variable domain (remainder filled in from reference TRBV7-2 and TRBJ2-3): GAGVSQSPSNKVTEKGKDVELRCDPISGHTALYWYRQSLGQGLEFLIYFQGNSAPDKSGLPSDRFSAERTGGSVSTLTIQRTQQEDSAVYLCASTEIGYRRDTKYFGPGTRLTVL.

This rearrangement joins TRBV14 to TRBJ2-3, with TRBD2 matching over 9 bases. Germline CDR1 and CDR2: SGHDN and FVKESK. The length of the CDR3 is 17 residues. With 2 bases clipped from V and 5 bases from J, the junction kept 11 bases outside the gene matches. In DNA form, the CDR3 reads TGTGCCAGCAGCCAAACGACTGGCGGGGGGGCTAGAGATACGCAGTATTTT. It specifies CASSQTTGGGARDTQYF. Together with reference TRBV14 and TRBJ2-3, the CDR3 gives the full variable domain: EAGVTQFPSHSVIEKGQTVTLRCDPISGHDNLYWYRRVMGKEIKFLLHFVKESKQDESGMPNNRFLAERTGGTYSTLKVQPAELEDSGVYFCASSQTTGGGARDTQYFGPGTRLTVL.

There are a few counts of this clonotype. The genes are TRBV9 and TRBJ2-1; TRBD2 matches at 8 bases. Losses at the gene ends were 2 bases for V and 6 bases for J; bases not matched to a gene: 4. The CDR3 has 14 amino acids. The germline CDR1 and CDR2 sequences are SGDLS and YYNGEE. This chain's CDR3 is CASSVGRAGNEQFF. The CDR3 DNA is TGTGCCAGCAGCGTCGGGAGGGCCGGCAATGAGCAGTTCTTC.

This clonotype was observed a handful of times. The rearrangement joins TRBV27 to TRBJ1-3; D is perhaps TRBD1 (5 bases). The CDR3 has 14 amino acids. The germline CDR1 and CDR2 sequences are MNHEY and SMNVEV (reference sequence). Trimming took 3 bases from V and 7 from J, leaving 13 bases between them. CDR3 bases: TGTGCCAGCAGTTTTTCAGGGCAGCTGAACACCATATATTTT. Translation: CASSFSGQLNTIYF.

The chain combines TRBV24-1 with TRBJ1-3; 8 bases match TRBD1. With V trimmed by 5 bases and J by 4 bases, 0 bases remained unmatched. CDR3 length: 13 amino acids. The germline gives CDR1 KGHDR, CDR2 SFDVKD. CDR3: CATSAGGGNTIYF. CDR3 bases: TGTGCCACCAGTGCAGGGGGCGGAAACACCATATATTTT.

The rearrangement links TRBV14 to TRBJ2-7; 8 bases are a match to TRBD2. The CDR3 is 16 amino acids. Germline V gives CDR1 SGHDN, CDR2 FVKESK. Trimming cost V 4 bases and J 4 bases; bases outside gene matches: 12. The CDR3 loop reads CASSRFRAGERYEQYF. The CDR3 DNA follows: TGTGCCAGCAGCCGTTTCCGAGCGGGAGAGAGGTACGAGCAGTACTTC.

The V call is TRBV10-3, the J call TRBJ2-6; weak D call: TRBD2 (5 bases). This CDR3 region has 16 residues. The germline V gene encodes CDR1 ENHRY and CDR2 SYGVKD. V dropped 7 bases and J dropped 2 bases, with 15 bases sitting between them. CDR3 residues: CAITPGLGTGANVLTF. For the CDR3, the DNA is TGTGCCATCACGCCGGGGTTGGGGACTGGGGCCAACGTCCTGACTTTC.

This chain joins TRBV6-1 and TRBJ1-6; tentative D call: TRBD1 (5 bases). Trimming pared 3 bases from V and 7 bases from J, leaving 13 bases between. The CDR3 extends over 15 amino acids. Germline V gene data show CDR1 as MNHNS and CDR2 as SASEGT. CDR3 coding DNA: TGTGCCAGCAGTGAGCAGACAGCTCTGAATTCACCCCTCCACTTT. It yields the protein CASSEQTALNSPLHF.

J is TRBJ1-2 and V is TRBV15; tentative D call: TRBD1 (6 bases). Germline loops: CDR1 LNHNV, CDR2 YYDKDF (reference sequence). The CDR3 loop spans 14 amino acids. V was trimmed by 0 bases and J by 7 bases, leaving 12 bases between them. The CDR3 nucleotides read TGTGCCACCAGCAGAGAGGGGGCCCCCAGTGGCTACACCTTC. This sequence encodes CATSREGAPSGYTF.

The rearrangement links TRBV10-3 to TRBJ1-1; the D is unclear. Trimming pared 4 bases from V and 1 base from J, leaving 7 bases between. This CDR3 has 13 amino acids. Germline CDR1 reads ENHRY; CDR2 reads SYGVKD. CDR3 in DNA: TGTGCCATCAGTGTCGACACGAACACTGAAGCTTTCTTT. This encodes CAISVDTNTEAFF.

This clonotype was counted a few times. The chain links TRBV5-1 to TRBJ2-7; 8 nucleotides match TRBD1. Germline V CDR1 and CDR2: SGHRS, YFSETQ. This CDR3 has 16 amino acids. Trimming removed 3 bases from V and 1 base from J; junction bases left unmatched: 9. This CDR3 is CASSSGLGQGSYEQYF. The DNA of the CDR3 is TGCGCCAGCAGCTCAGGCTTAGGACAGGGATCCTACGAGCAGTACTTC.

This clonotype was counted between two and nine times. This chain joins TRBV7-9 and TRBJ2-3; 9 positions agree with TRBD2. Per the germline V gene, CDR1 is SEHNR and CDR2 is FQNEAQ (reference sequence). With V trimmed by 4 bases and J by 0 bases, 8 bases remained unmatched. CDR3 length equals 17 residues. The CDR3, as DNA: TGTGCCAGCAGCTATCTTGGACTAGCGCCTAGCACAGATACGCAGTATTTT. Translating gives CASSYLGLAPSTDTQYF.

This chain uses TRBV20-1 with TRBJ2-1, with 8 bases lining up with TRBD2. From germline, CDR1 is DFQATT and CDR2 SNEGSKA (reference sequence). Trimming at V came to 3 bases and at J to 4 bases, leaving 17 bases not matched to a gene. The CDR3 spans 18 residues. CDR3 in DNA: TGCAGTGCTAGCCTTGGCGGGGGTTCGGGAGGGCCATACAATGAGCAGTTCTTC. Its protein is CSASLGGGSGGPYNEQFF.

In its sample, this clonotype was seen many times. In DNA, the CDR3 is TGTGCCACCAGCAGGGGGACAGCCCCCGCCGGGGAGCTGTTTTTT. Encoded protein: CATSRGTAPAGELFF. The chain is built from TRBV15 and TRBJ2-2; 7 bases match TRBD1. V shed 3 bases, J shed 6 bases, and the junction held 7 bases outside the gene matches. Germline assignment: CDR1 LNHNV and CDR2 YYDKDF (reference sequence). The CDR3 sequence is 15 residues long.

A few counts support this clonotype. The genes are TRBV12-3 or TRBV12-4 and TRBJ1-4; TRBD1 matches at 7 bases. V shed 5 bases and J 4 bases; nucleotides not matched to a gene: 10. This CDR3 region has 16 residues. CDR3 DNA sequence: TGTGCCAGCAGTCACAACCCGGGACAGAGTAATGAAAAACTGTTTTTT. Translating gives CASSHNPGQSNEKLFF.

The chain has TRBV11-2 and TRBJ2-5; 7 positions agree with TRBD2. This CDR3 has 18 residues. V gave up 5 bases and J gave up 2 bases; unmatched junction bases: 17. CDR1 SGHAT and CDR2 FQNNGV come from the germline V gene. Written as DNA, the CDR3 is TGTGCCAGCAGCCGGAAAGGCCGGGGGGAGGGTAGGCAAGAGACCCAGTACTTC. Translating gives CASSRKGRGEGRQETQYF. Filled out from reference TRBV11-2 and TRBJ2-5, the complete variable domain reads EAGVAQSPRYKIIEKRQSVAFWCNPISGHATLYWYQQILGQGPKLLIQFQNNGVVDDSQLPKDRFSAERLKGVDSTLKIQPAKLEDSAVYLCASSRKGRGEGRQETQYFGPGTRLLVL.

This clonotype appeared many times. V is TRBV13 and J is TRBJ2-5; D is ambiguous. The CDR3 is made up of 14 amino acids. The germline V gene encodes CDR1 PRHDT and CDR2 FYEKMQ (reference sequence). V was pared by 3 bases and J by 7 bases, with 15 bases between. The CDR3 reads CASSFGVSSGTQYF. CDR3 DNA sequence: TGTGCCAGCAGCTTTGGCGTTTCTTCGGGGACCCAGTACTTC.

This clonotype was observed a few times. The V and J genes are TRBV2 and TRBJ2-3; a possible D gene is TRBD2 (6 bases). V was cut by 4 bases and J by 2 bases, with 13 bases left in between. Germline CDR1 reads SNHLY; CDR2 reads FYNNEI. The CDR3 sequence is 15 residues long. The CDR3 nucleotides read TGTGCCAGCAGTGTGGGTACTAGCCCCACAGATACGCAGTATTTT. Translating gives CASSVGTSPTDTQYF.

V usage is TRBV10-3 and J usage is TRBJ1-6; 9 bases fit TRBD1. This CDR3 region has 15 residues. Germline V lookup: CDR1 ENHRY, CDR2 SYGVKD. V was pared by 10 bases and J by 2 bases, with 6 bases of the junction left unmatched. The CDR3 region has the DNA TGTGCCACGGACAGGGGCGAAACCTATAATTCACCCCTCCACTTT. Amino acid sequence: CATDRGETYNSPLHF.

This clonotype was seen ten or more times. The V call is TRBV7-2, the J call TRBJ2-7, with D perhaps TRBD1 or TRBD2 (5 bases each). V shed 5 bases and J shed 0 bases, with 14 bases lying between them. The CDR3 has 15 amino acids. The germline V gene has CDR1 SGHTA and CDR2 FQGNSA. The CDR3 here is CASSRDRRSSYEQYF. DNA for the CDR3: TGTGCCAGCAGCCGGGACCGTAGGAGCTCCTACGAGCAGTACTTC. Full variable domain (remainder filled in from reference TRBV7-2 and TRBJ2-7): GAGVSQSPSNKVTEKGKDVELRCDPISGHTALYWYRQSLGQGLEFLIYFQGNSAPDKSGLPSDRFSAERTGGSVSTLTIQRTQQEDSAVYLCASSRDRRSSYEQYFGPGTRLTVT.

Points on this clonotype: The junction and the germline gene differ at one end; a read error may be behind it. The rearrangement joins TRBV20-1 to TRBJ2-7; TRBD1 matches at 9 bases. Germline V CDR1 and CDR2: DFQATT, SNEGSKA (reference sequence). CDR3 length equals 15 residues. The CDR3: CSAGDSGQGTYEQYF. CDR3 nucleotide sequence: TGCAGTGCTGGAGACTCGGGACAGGGAACCTACGAGCAGTACTTC.

V is TRBV3-1 and J is TRBJ1-2; D is perhaps TRBD1 (5 bases). V was trimmed by 3 bases and J by 5 bases, leaving 16 bases between them. This CDR3 has 15 residues. Germline V gene sequence: CDR1 LGHDT, CDR2 YNNKEL (reference sequence). The CDR3 spells CASSQNLGTAYGYTF. CDR3 DNA: TGTGCCAGCAGCCAGAACCTCGGGACTGCGTATGGCTACACCTTC.

The gene calls are TRBV24-1 and TRBJ2-1, with 14 bases matching TRBD2. This CDR3 comprises 17 residues. CDR1 is KGHDR and CDR2 is SFDVKD in the germline V gene. After removal of 4 bases from V and 8 bases from J, the junction contained 9 bases not matched to a gene. The CDR3 DNA reads as TGTGCCACCAGTGAGGCGGGACTAGCGGGAGAGGGCCATGAGCAGTTCTTC. This encodes CATSEAGLAGEGHEQFF.

This clonotype was detected a few times. The rearrangement links TRBV4-2 to TRBJ1-1, with 7 bases lining up with TRBD1. The V gene end was trimmed by 1 base and the J gene end by 3 bases; junction bases not matched to a gene: 5. The CDR3 spans 15 residues. Germline V gene sequence: CDR1 LGHNA, CDR2 YNFKEQ. The CDR3 reads CASSQVYRGDTEAFF. CDR3 sequence (DNA): TGTGCCAGCAGCCAAGTCTACAGGGGTGACACTGAAGCTTTCTTT.

This clonotype was recorded many times. This chain links TRBV5-1 with TRBJ2-4; weak D call: TRBD1 (6 bases). Trimming left V 5 bases short and J 12 bases short, with 24 bases between. CDR3 length: 15 amino acids. Germline V gene lookup returns CDR1 SGHRS and CDR2 YFSETQ. CDR3 amino acids: CASRSSGTPYTYQYF. The CDR3 region has the DNA TGCGCCAGCAGATCGTCCGGGACACCGTACACCTATCAGTACTTC.

This sequence joins TRBV3-1 and TRBJ2-7; D uncertain. With 1 base removed from V and 2 bases from J, the gap between germline ends came to 9 bases. The CDR3 runs to 14 residues. Germline V gives CDR1 LGHDT, CDR2 YNNKEL (reference sequence). The DNA of the CDR3 is TGTGCCAGCAGCCAAGTGGACGGAACCTACGAGCAGTACTTC. It specifies CASSQVDGTYEQYF.

The gene calls are TRBV11-3 and TRBJ2-1, with 7 bases matching TRBD2. Trimming took 2 bases from V and 5 from J; bases not matched to a gene: 6. The CDR3 runs to 15 residues. CDR1 is SGHNT, CDR2 YENEEA, per germline. The CDR3 coding sequence is TGTGCCAGCAGCTTAATGGGGGGGGGACACAATGAGCAGTTCTTC. Translated, it gives CASSLMGGGHNEQFF.

The rearrangement uses TRBV20-1 and TRBJ2-7; 7 bases agree with TRBD2. The CDR3 sequence is 13 residues long. The ends lost 5 bases at V and 2 bases at J; junction bases unmatched: 6. CDR1 and CDR2 from the germline V gene are DFQATT and SNEGSKA (reference sequence). The CDR3 coding sequence is TGCAGTGCTTGGCGGGGGTCCACCTACGAGCAGTACTTC. Protein: CSAWRGSTYEQYF.

V gene TRBV3-1 combines with J gene TRBJ2-7; D is uncertain. Trimming shortened V by 4 bases and J by 8 bases, and 18 bases separated the two germline ends. Germline V gene sequence: CDR1 LGHDT, CDR2 YNNKEL (reference sequence). CDR3 length equals 14 residues. DNA for the CDR3: TGTGCCAGCAGCCCTGAAACGGCGCTTCGTCAGCAGTACTTC. Its translation: CASSPETALRQQYF.

The chain employs TRBV7-9 and TRBJ2-7; 8 bases match TRBD1. The V segment lost 3 bases and the J segment 6 bases; nucleotides outside the gene matches: 16. The CDR3 extends over 17 amino acids. CDR1 SEHNR and CDR2 FQNEAQ come from the germline V gene (reference sequence). This chain's CDR3 is CASSFIPGGNRAFEQYF. In DNA form, the CDR3 reads TGTGCCAGCAGCTTTATCCCAGGGGGCAATAGGGCCTTCGAGCAGTACTTC.